This TCR beta chain was found in a study of STAT3 mutations in large granular lymphocyte leukemia. The study, taken as a whole, reports: At least one immunodominant TCR beta clonotype appeared in every T-cell large granular lymphocyte leukemia patient. No sample exists from the first appearance of each clone. Suggested: STAT3 mutation was not the ancestral event for these clonal expansions. TCR clonotype switching after therapy occurred in about 35% of the 18 patients.

About 40,000 productive templates were obtained per sample on average. The data were produced by immunoSEQ multiplex PCR, yet TCRdb's version contains in-frame clones alone and is incomplete. The profile covers tens of thousands of clones, with around 80% appearing a single time and approximately 30% taken by the ten largest. Germline-derived CDR1 and CDR2 are SGHDT and YYEEEE. The CDR3 length is 14 residues. V was pared by 2 bases and J by 4 bases, with 2 bases of the junction left unmatched. About this clone itself: The antigen is unknown.

The chain links TRBV5-6 to TRBJ2-3; TRBD2 matches 9 bases. This receptor was taken from a woman in her forties or fifties with T-cell large granular lymphocyte leukemia. Some clones in this sample may be carry-over from other donors' samples. The source material was peripheral blood mononuclear cells. The CDR3 sequence is CASSFRTSADTQYF. The DNA for the CDR3 is TGTGCCAGCAGCTTTAGGACTAGCGCAGATACGCAGTATTTT.